Shown below are 9 T cell receptor beta chains from a single sample sequenced in a study of blood T cell repertoires in COVID-19. Using immunoSEQ multiplex PCR, the repertoire was profiled, and TCRdb retains in-frame clones only, with some absent. The sample contains about 400,000 clones, 87% of which appear only once. Material for sequencing was PBMCs or T cells enriched from blood (not recorded which). The receptors come from a middle-aged man in a cohort exposed to, infected with or recovered from COVID-19 (not recorded which).

This clone was counted a single time. The chain joins TRBV5-4 to TRBJ2-7; no reliable D call. CDR1 is SGHNT, CDR2 YYREEE, per germline (reference sequence). CDR3 length: 12 amino acids. V lost 3 bases, J lost 3 bases, and 7 bases lay in between. DNA of the CDR3: TGTGCCAGCAGCTCCGGTTACTACGAGCAGTACTTC. This codes for CASSSGYYEQYF.

The rearrangement uses TRBV28 and TRBJ2-3; no firm D call. Germline CDR1 is MDHEN and CDR2 is SYDVKM. Trimming shortened V by 8 bases and J by 4 bases, and 13 bases separated the two germline ends. This CDR3 is built from 13 residues. The DNA for the CDR3 is TGTGCCAGCGCGGCGGTTGTTCCAGATACGCAGTATTTT. It codes for CASAAVVPDTQYF.

This rearrangement joins TRBV6-5 to TRBJ2-2; TRBD2 matches 8 bases. CDR1 MNHEY and CDR2 SVGAGI come from the germline V gene. Trimming at V came to 8 bases and at J to 6 bases, leaving 8 bases not matched to a gene. The CDR3 sequence is 14 residues long. In DNA form, the CDR3 reads TGTGCCAGCGAGAAGCGGGAGTCGCCCGGGGAGCTGTTTTTT. This sequence encodes CASEKRESPGELFF.

The V gene is TRBV9, the J gene TRBJ1-2, with 7 bases identical to TRBD1. The ends lost 3 bases at V and 8 bases at J; junction bases unmatched: 10. The germline V gene encodes CDR1 SGDLS and CDR2 YYNGEE. The CDR3 runs to 14 residues. CDR3 DNA: TGTGCCAGCAGCGGTCTCCGACAGGGCCAAGGCTACACCTTC. Protein sequence: CASSGLRQGQGYTF. Drawing the rest from reference TRBV9 and TRBJ1-2, the complete variable domain is DSGVTQTPKHLITATGQRVTLRCSPRSGDLSVYWYQQSLDQGLQFLIQYYNGEERAKGNILERFSAQQFPDLHSELNLSSLELGDSALYFCASSGLRQGQGYTFGSGTRLTVV.

J is TRBJ2-7 and V is TRBV7-3; the match to TRBD1 covers 7 bases. The CDR3 sequence is 15 residues long. Germline CDR1 is SGHTA and CDR2 is FQGTGA. Germline trimming cut 2 bases from V and 3 bases from J; bases unmatched to any gene: 7. The CDR3 sequence: CASSLVSGQNYEQYF. For the CDR3, the DNA is TGTGCCAGCAGCTTAGTGTCGGGACAGAACTACGAGCAGTACTTC.

About this clone: At the DNA level, this CDR3 is encoded by other sequences in the same sample as well. Here the CDR3 DNA reads TGTGCCAGCAGCTCCTCCGGGGGGGAGACCCAGTACTTC. It encodes CASSSSGGETQYF. This rearrangement joins TRBV7-2 to TRBJ2-5, with TRBD2 matching over 7 bases. V lost 4 bases to trimming and J lost 5 bases; unmatched junction nucleotides: 4. The CDR3 is 13 amino acids. The germline V gene encodes CDR1 SGHTA and CDR2 FQGNSA.

This rearrangement joins TRBV3-1 (or the pseudogene TRBV3-2) to TRBJ1-1; 7 bases line up with TRBD1. J was trimmed by 1 base and V by 1 base; bases with no gene match: 0. In germline, CDR1 is LGHDT, CDR2 YNNKEL (reference sequence). The CDR3 has 14 amino acids. DNA for the CDR3: TGTGCCAGCAGCCAAGCAGGGGGGAACACTGAAGCTTTCTTT. This encodes CASSQAGGNTEAFF.

This chain links TRBV19 with TRBJ1-5; D is ambiguous. This CDR3 is built from 16 residues. Germline V gene sequence: CDR1 LNHDA, CDR2 SQIVND (reference sequence). Trimming stripped 9 bases from V and 7 bases from J, with 25 bases between. The CDR3 protein is CARKPRYDTGPQPQHF. CDR3 nucleotide sequence: TGTGCCAGGAAACCGAGATACGACACCGGCCCCCAGCCCCAGCATTTT.

The genes are TRBV28 and TRBJ2-1; 9 bases are a match to TRBD1. Germline V gene sequence: CDR1 MDHEN, CDR2 SYDVKM. With 3 bases clipped from V and 7 bases from J, the junction kept 19 bases outside the gene matches. The CDR3 is 19 residues long. CDR3 nucleotide sequence: TGTGCCAGCAGTTTCACTGAAGCACGGGGACAGGGAGTGGGGAATGAGCAGTTCTTC. This sequence encodes CASSFTEARGQGVGNEQFF.